This T cell receptor beta chain was identified during a study of tumor-infiltrating lymphocytes in primary liver carcinoma. For the study at large: The cohort included men and women aged 30 to 69 years. Tissue type made little difference to sample yields of roughly 3.5 to 7.5 million productive TCRbeta reads. Whole-study findings and limits: Tumor-adjacent and tumor-blood pairs displayed less overlap than did pairs of tumor regions.

Using a constant-region primer together with ProtoScript II reverse transcriptase, TCR beta cDNA was made from approximately 0.55 ug of total RNA. Modified slightly, ARM-PCR produced TCR beta libraries over three nested multiplex PCR rounds. Primers for the first two PCR rounds were TRBV1-TRBV30 forward primers and a C-beta reverse primer (approximately 10 cycles per round). Using its own MiXCR run on the multiplex PCR reads, TCRdb lists one record per CDR3 protein. The table has 200,000 or so distinct CDR3 sequences, about 65% seen once. Germline DNA was also extracted, and blood RNA was taken from unsorted whole blood. Those patients suffered from chronic HBV infection and were treatment-naive. CDR1 is SGHAT and CDR2 is FQNNGV in the germline V gene. The CDR3 has 13 amino acids. With respect to this clonotype: Its matching antigen is unknown. An end of the junction does not agree with germline; a read error may underlie this.

The clonotype comes from a woman aged 55-69 years with primary liver carcinoma and hepatitis B virus infection. Sequenced sample: peripheral blood. V and J are TRBV11-2 and TRBJ1-2; D unresolved. CDR3 coding DNA: TGTGCCAGCAGCTCGGAGCCCGGTAATGGCTATACCTTC. It encodes CASSSEPGNGYTF.